This T cell receptor beta chain was documented in a study of T cell repertoires in cytomegalovirus infection. Across the study: Selection of CMV epitopes for the study included recently identified HLA-C-restricted and well-studied HLA-B-restricted ones. CMV infection together with matching HLA type was indicated by public TCR beta signatures.

A note on this clonotype: Antigen specificity is unknown.

TCRdb processed the reads anew with MiXCR; each CDR3 protein has one entry. The sample lists about 920,000 distinct CDR3 sequences, around 30% seen once, with about an eighth in the top ten. General study results and limits: The ex vivo response showed dominance by HLA-C-restricted CMV-specific TCR beta clonotypes.

This clonotype originated in a human donor in good health (CMV status not recorded). Some clones in this sample may be carry-over from other donors' samples. This sample comprised cultured CD8+ T cells from PBMCs, obtained from culture after CMV antigen stimulation.

The chain's CDR3 is CASSDFPGSGYTF. CDR3 in DNA: TGTGCCAGCAGTGACTTTCCGGGGTCCGGCTACACCTTC. This chain uses TRBV6-4 with TRBJ1-2; D gene uncertain. CDR3 length: 13 residues. Trimming pared 1 base from V and 8 bases from J, leaving 11 bases between. CDR1 and CDR2 (germline): MRHNA, SNTAGT.